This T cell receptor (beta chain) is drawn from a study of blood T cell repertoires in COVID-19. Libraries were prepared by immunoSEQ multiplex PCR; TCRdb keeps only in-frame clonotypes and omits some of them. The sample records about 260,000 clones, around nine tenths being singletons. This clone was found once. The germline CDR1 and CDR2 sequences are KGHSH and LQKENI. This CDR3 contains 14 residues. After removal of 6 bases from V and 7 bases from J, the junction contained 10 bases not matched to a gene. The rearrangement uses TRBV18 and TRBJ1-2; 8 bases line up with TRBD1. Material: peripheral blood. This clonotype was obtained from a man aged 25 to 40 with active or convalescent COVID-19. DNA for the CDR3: TGTGCCAGCTCCCAACCGGACAGGGAGGGTGGCTACACCTTC. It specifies CASSQPDREGGYTF.